This entry lists 11 T cell receptor beta chains sequenced from one sample in a study of cytomegalovirus exposure and HLA in healthy donors. Primers: 60 Vbeta forward and 13 Jbeta reverse. Generated by immunoSEQ multiplex PCR, the TCRdb table keeps only in-frame clones and is missing some. The sample has about 140,000 clones; more than 75% are singletons. The sample consisted of PBMCs. Every receptor here comes from a man aged 18-30 years in good health and CMV-seropositive.

About this clone: One end of the junction does not line up with germline, which may come from a read error. V gene TRBV5-6 combines with J gene TRBJ1-2, with D uncertain. The CDR3 is 15 residues long. CDR1 and CDR2 (germline): SGHDT, YYEEEE. The DNA of the CDR3 is TGTGCCAGCAGCTTGGGGACTCTACCTAATTATGGCTACACCTTC. It yields the protein CASSLGTLPNYGYTF.

This clone has just a few counts. This chain uses TRBV5-4 with TRBJ2-3; D is ambiguous. Germline V gene sequence: CDR1 SGHNT, CDR2 YYREEE (reference sequence). The germline V and J ends were trimmed by 1 base and 6 bases, with 6 bases remaining between them. This CDR3 comprises 12 residues. The CDR3 sequence: CASSLIEDTQYF. Written as DNA, the CDR3 is TGTGCCAGCAGCTTGATCGAGGATACGCAGTATTTT.

V is TRBV28 and J is TRBJ1-1; D remains unclear. The germline V gene encodes CDR1 MDHEN and CDR2 SYDVKM. The V gene lost 2 bases and the J gene lost 3 bases, with 10 bases spanning the gap. The CDR3 totals 14 residues. The CDR3, as DNA: TGTGCCAGCAGTTTACGAGATTATTACACTGAAGCTTTCTTT. Protein: CASSLRDYYTEAFF.

The V gene is TRBV28, the J gene TRBJ2-7, with a possible D match to TRBD2 (6 bases). The CDR3 loop spans 16 amino acids. Germline CDR1 and CDR2: MDHEN and SYDVKM. V shed 6 bases and J shed 7 bases, with 25 bases lying between them. The CDR3 loop reads CASSWTIPGQGREQYF. The CDR3 DNA follows: TGTGCCAGCAGCTGGACAATTCCGGGCCAAGGGAGGGAGCAGTACTTC.

The V and J genes are TRBV6-1 and TRBJ2-1; 10 bases are shared with TRBD1. Germline V CDR1 and CDR2: MNHNS, SASEGT. The CDR3 sequence is 14 residues long. V lost 6 bases to trimming and J lost 6 bases; unmatched junction nucleotides: 5. Here the CDR3 reads CASRRQGAGNEQFF. In DNA, the CDR3 is TGTGCCAGCAGAAGACAGGGGGCGGGCAATGAGCAGTTCTTC.

This clone was seen a handful of times. This chain uses TRBV6-6 with TRBJ2-3; D not resolved. This CDR3 comprises 11 residues. Germline CDR1 reads MNHNY; CDR2 reads SVGAGI (reference sequence). The V gene lost 7 bases and the J gene lost 5 bases, with 7 bases spanning the gap. The CDR3 here is CASTIGDTQYF. Here the CDR3 DNA reads TGTGCCAGCACCATCGGAGATACGCAGTATTTT.

The V and J genes are TRBV6-4 and TRBJ2-7, with a possible D match to TRBD2 (5 bases). The CDR3 has 14 residues. From germline, CDR1 is MRHNA and CDR2 SNTAGT. The V end lost 3 bases, the J end lost 2 bases, and 11 bases lay between the germline ends. The CDR3 region is CASSDKDGTYEQYF. The CDR3 DNA follows: TGTGCCAGCAGTGATAAGGACGGGACCTACGAGCAGTACTTC.

The chain joins TRBV6-5 to TRBJ2-1; D is possibly TRBD2 (6 bases). From germline, CDR1 is MNHEY and CDR2 SVGAGI. This CDR3 spans 13 amino acids. The ends were cut back, 0 bases at V and 7 bases at J, with 7 bases in the middle. The CDR3 loop reads CASSYSEGNEQFF. DNA for the CDR3: TGTGCCAGCAGTTACTCGGAGGGGAATGAGCAGTTCTTC.

The chain couples TRBV11-2 to TRBJ2-1; perhaps TRBD1 as D (5 bases). CDR1 is SGHAT, CDR2 FQNNGV, per germline. With 5 bases removed from V and 6 bases from J, the gap between germline ends came to 20 bases. The CDR3 is 16 amino acids. The CDR3 bases are TGTGCCAGCAGCCCCCGAAGGTGGGGCCAGTCCAATGAGCAGTTCTTC. Its protein product is CASSPRRWGQSNEQFF.

The CDR3 sequence: CASSIPQGTEAFF. The CDR3 nucleotides are TGTGCCAGCAGCATACCACAGGGCACTGAAGCTTTCTTT. This chain links TRBV5-5 with TRBJ1-1; a possible D gene is TRBD1 (6 bases). This CDR3 has 13 amino acids. The germline V gene has CDR1 SGHKS and CDR2 YYEKEE (reference sequence). Trimming shortened V by 4 bases and J by 4 bases, and 11 bases separated the two germline ends.

This clone was seen only a few times. The chain has TRBV18 and TRBJ1-1; no clear D. V lost 6 bases, J lost 5 bases, and 10 bases lay in between. This CDR3 contains 12 residues. Germline CDR1 KGHSH, CDR2 LQKENI. As DNA, the CDR3 is TGTGCCAGCTCTTCCGTAGAGACTGAAGCTTTCTTT. It translates to CASSSVETEAFF.